The present T cell receptor beta chain was sequenced within a study of cytomegalovirus exposure and HLA in healthy donors. Concerning this clone itself: Antigen unknown.

Study outcomes and limitations: Rarity marked most TCR sequences, yet some public TCRs occurred in many donors. In a later analysis, V- and J-gene trimming of beta chains associated with a DCLRE1C missense variant, replicated independently. It was reportedly the case that the classifier diagnosed cytomegalovirus status with high specificity and sensitivity.

Germline assignment: CDR1 MNHGY and CDR2 SVAAGI. V dropped 6 bases and J dropped 2 bases, with 13 bases sitting between them. The CDR3 length is 14 residues. Primers for the PCR totalled 60 Vbeta and 13 Jbeta. Measured with immunoSEQ multiplex PCR; TCRdb has only the in-frame clones, and not every one. The sample yields 75,000 to 95,000 clones, of which the top ten take up approximately 4.3%. This clonotype was sampled from a man younger than 45 in good health and CMV-seronegative. Input material: PBMCs. The chain couples TRBV6-9 to TRBJ1-2, with D hard to call. The CDR3 protein is CASRRKGENYGYTF. CDR3 nucleotides: TGTGCCAGCAGGCGAAAGGGAGAGAACTATGGCTACACCTTC.